These 5 T cell receptor beta chains came from one sample sequenced in a study of identical twins. Each CDR3 protein is one row after TCRdb ran MiXCR on the 5' RACE reads. The sample contains about 220,000 distinct CDR3 sequences, 6% to 8.5% of which appear only once. These data were also reused for a study on yellow fever vaccine responses in identical twins.

Sequenced sample: CD8+ T cells sorted from blood. The receptors originated from a woman aged 18-29 years in good health.

This clonotype was seen at least ten times. J is TRBJ2-7 and V is TRBV25-1; 7 positions match TRBD2. The CDR3 consists of 13 residues. Germline V gives CDR1 MGHDK, CDR2 SYGVNS. V lost 7 bases to trimming and J lost 3 bases; unmatched junction nucleotides: 6. CDR3 coding DNA: TGTGCCAGCACCCGGACTAGTTTCTACGAGCAGTACTTC. Translating it yields CASTRTSFYEQYF.

This clonotype appeared a few times. The chain is built from TRBV20-1 and TRBJ2-1; D remains ambiguous. CDR3 length: 15 amino acids. Trimming took off 0 bases at V and 0 bases at J, with 9 bases between the two ends. The germline V gene encodes CDR1 DFQATT and CDR2 SNEGSKA (reference sequence). DNA for the CDR3: TGCAGTGCTAGAGAGAAACAGAGCTCCTACAATGAGCAGTTCTTC. Translating it yields CSAREKQSSYNEQFF.

The J gene is TRBJ2-5, the V gene TRBV6-1, with 8 bases aligning to TRBD1. Germline assignment: CDR1 MNHNS and CDR2 SASEGT. The V gene end was trimmed by 5 bases and the J gene end by 4 bases; junction bases not matched to a gene: 9. The CDR3 totals 15 residues. CDR3 protein: CASSIGQGIGETQYF. CDR3 nucleotide sequence: TGTGCCAGCAGTATAGGACAGGGTATAGGAGAGACCCAGTACTTC.

The rearrangement joins TRBV21-1 to TRBJ2-7; the D call in the table, TRBD1, was not verified against the DNA. TRBV21-1 is annotated as a pseudogene. The CDR3 spans 20 residues. The CDR3 DNA reads TGTGCCAGCAGCGCACTCAACCAACGTTGCCCGGTTCGCAGCTCCTACGAGCAGTACTTC. Its translation: CASSALNQRCPVRSSYEQYF.

This clonotype was observed a handful of times. The CDR3 DNA sequence: TGTGCCAGCAGCCTGGAGGGTGCGGGACGGGCAGATACGCAGTATTTT. Translation gives CASSLEGAGRADTQYF. This chain uses TRBV5-6 with TRBJ2-3; tentatively, D is TRBD2 (6 bases). Germline-derived CDR1 and CDR2 are SGHDT and YYEEEE. This CDR3 is built from 16 residues. Trimming removed 4 bases at V and 4 bases at J, with 19 bases between.